What follows describes a single T cell receptor beta chain. The germline gives CDR1 SGDLS, CDR2 YYNGEE. V was clipped by 1 base and J by 7 bases, with 14 bases between them. The CDR3 is 14 amino acids. A multiplex PCR was run with 60 Vbeta primers and 13 Jbeta primers. Sequencing was performed with immunoSEQ multiplex PCR; in TCRdb, only in-frame clones are kept and a portion is missing. The sample has around 220,000 clones; about three quarters are singletons. The data are from a study of cytomegalovirus exposure and HLA in healthy donors. The sample comprised PBMCs. This clonotype originated in a man aged 40-49 years in good health and CMV-seronegative. The chain has TRBV9 and TRBJ1-1; TRBD1 might be the D (5 bases). The CDR3 bases are TGTGCCAGCAGCGTATCTCCCGACAGAGTTGAAGCTTTCTTT. This gives the protein CASSVSPDRVEAFF.